These 9 T cell receptor beta chains share one sample of origin, sequenced in a study of blood T cell repertoires in COVID-19. TCRdb's table, derived via immunoSEQ multiplex PCR, lists solely in-frame clones and lacks some. The table includes 15,000 to 18,000 clones, 82% detected once. The source material was peripheral blood. Receptors were obtained from a man older than 75 with active or convalescent COVID-19.

This sequence joins TRBV14 and TRBJ1-2; D gene uncertain. CDR1 SGHDN and CDR2 FVKESK come from the germline V gene. Trimming cost V 3 bases and J 0 bases, with 11 bases left between them. The CDR3 extends over 15 amino acids. Here the CDR3 reads CASSQGANPNYGYTF. The CDR3 DNA is TGTGCCAGCAGCCAGGGAGCTAACCCTAACTATGGCTACACCTTC.

The chain joins TRBV4-1 to TRBJ2-2; the match to TRBD2 covers 11 bases. Germline V gives CDR1 MGHRA, CDR2 YSYEKL. CDR3 length equals 18 residues. Trimming at V came to 4 bases and at J to 1 base, leaving 8 bases not matched to a gene. The CDR3 nucleotides are TGCGCCAGCAGCCCTCTAGCGGGGGGCGGAGGGAACACCGGGGAGCTGTTTTTT. It is translated as CASSPLAGGGGNTGELFF.

The chain has TRBV7-3 and TRBJ1-2, with D maybe TRBD1 (5 bases). CDR3 length: 13 residues. Germline assignment: CDR1 SGHTA and CDR2 FQGTGA. V lost 3 bases and J 8 bases, leaving 13 bases between the germline ends. CDR3 DNA sequence: TGTGCCAGCAGCTTGTACCAGGGTAGCGGCTACACCTTC. The encoded protein is CASSLYQGSGYTF.

The chain has TRBV6-5 and TRBJ1-1, with 7 bases identical to TRBD1. Losses at the gene ends were 10 bases for V and 0 bases for J; bases not matched to a gene: 8. CDR1 and CDR2 (germline): MNHEY, SVGAGI. CDR3 length equals 14 residues. This CDR3 is CATRKDRMNTEAFF. Written as DNA, the CDR3 is TGTGCCACCAGGAAGGACAGGATGAACACTGAAGCTTTCTTT.

The chain combines TRBV14 with TRBJ2-3, with D possibly matching TRBD1 (6 bases). V gave up 4 bases and J gave up 2 bases, with 10 bases separating them. CDR1 and CDR2 (germline): SGHDN, FVKESK. The CDR3 is made up of 14 amino acids. The CDR3 here is CASSPQGFTDTQYF. CDR3 in DNA: TGTGCCAGCAGCCCACAGGGATTCACAGATACGCAGTATTTT.

This chain uses TRBV6-5 with TRBJ2-1; possibly TRBD2 for D (5 bases). Trimming stripped 2 bases from V and 2 bases from J, with 7 bases between. Germline lookup yields CDR1 MNHEY and CDR2 SVGAGI. This CDR3 is built from 14 residues. CDR3 sequence reads: CASSYEGPYNEQFF. In DNA, the CDR3 is TGTGCCAGCAGTTACGAGGGTCCCTACAATGAGCAGTTCTTC.

This rearrangement joins TRBV6-1 to TRBJ1-2, with D perhaps TRBD1 (6 bases). Germline V gives CDR1 MNHNS, CDR2 SASEGT. The CDR3 extends over 13 amino acids. V was trimmed by 0 bases and J by 8 bases, leaving 10 bases between them. The CDR3 reads CASSEAGTRGYTF. For the CDR3, the DNA is TGTGCCAGCAGTGAAGCCGGGACACGGGGCTACACCTTC.

V usage is TRBV15 and J usage is TRBJ2-3; D not resolved. The CDR3 extends over 16 amino acids. Germline CDR1 reads LNHNV; CDR2 reads YYDKDF (reference sequence). V lost 3 bases and J 4 bases, leaving 17 bases between the germline ends. The CDR3 coding sequence is TGTGCCACCAGCAGTGGCCGGGTCCAGCCGGCAGATACGCAGTATTTT. Its translation: CATSSGRVQPADTQYF.

The chain recombines TRBV6-5 with TRBJ1-6; no firm D call. The CDR3 is made up of 15 amino acids. Trimming took 5 bases from V and 5 from J, leaving 13 bases between them. CDR1 MNHEY and CDR2 SVGAGI come from the germline V gene. Here the CDR3 DNA reads TGTGCCAGCAGTCGTACCCGTGCGGATAATTCACCCCTCCACTTT. As protein: CASSRTRADNSPLHF.